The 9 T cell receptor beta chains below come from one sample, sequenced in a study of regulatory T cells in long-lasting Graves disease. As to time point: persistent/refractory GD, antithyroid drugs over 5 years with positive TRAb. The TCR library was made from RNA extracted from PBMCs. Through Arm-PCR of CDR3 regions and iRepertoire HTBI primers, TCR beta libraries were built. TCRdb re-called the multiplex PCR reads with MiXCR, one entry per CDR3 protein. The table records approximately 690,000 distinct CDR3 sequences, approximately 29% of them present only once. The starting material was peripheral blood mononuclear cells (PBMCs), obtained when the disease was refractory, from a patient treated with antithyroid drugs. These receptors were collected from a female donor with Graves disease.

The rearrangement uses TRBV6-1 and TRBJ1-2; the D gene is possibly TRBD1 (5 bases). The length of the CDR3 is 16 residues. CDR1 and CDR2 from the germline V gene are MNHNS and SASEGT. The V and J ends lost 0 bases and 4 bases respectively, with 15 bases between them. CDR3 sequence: CASSEALRARGYGYTF. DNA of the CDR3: TGTGCCAGCAGTGAAGCGCTCAGGGCTCGGGGCTATGGCTACACCTTC.

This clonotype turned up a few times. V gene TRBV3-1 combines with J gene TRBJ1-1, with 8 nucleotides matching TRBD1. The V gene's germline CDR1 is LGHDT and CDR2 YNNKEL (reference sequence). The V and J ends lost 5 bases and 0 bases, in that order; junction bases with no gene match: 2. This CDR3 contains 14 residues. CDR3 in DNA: TGTGCCAGCAGCAAACAGGGGGTGAACACTGAAGCTTTCTTT. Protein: CASSKQGVNTEAFF.

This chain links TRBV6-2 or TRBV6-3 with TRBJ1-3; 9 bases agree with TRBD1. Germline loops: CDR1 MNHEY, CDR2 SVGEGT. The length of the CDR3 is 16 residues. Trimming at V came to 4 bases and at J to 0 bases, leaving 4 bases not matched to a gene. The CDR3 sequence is CASSSRTGVSGNTIYF. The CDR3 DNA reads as TGTGCCAGCAGTTCCCGGACAGGGGTCTCTGGAAACACCATATATTTT.

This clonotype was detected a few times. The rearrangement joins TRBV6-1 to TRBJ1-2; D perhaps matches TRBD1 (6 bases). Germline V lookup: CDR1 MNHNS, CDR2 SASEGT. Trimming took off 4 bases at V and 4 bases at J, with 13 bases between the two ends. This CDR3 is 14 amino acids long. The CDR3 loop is CASSAGALGYGYTF. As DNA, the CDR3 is TGTGCCAGCAGTGCAGGGGCCCTTGGCTATGGCTACACCTTC.

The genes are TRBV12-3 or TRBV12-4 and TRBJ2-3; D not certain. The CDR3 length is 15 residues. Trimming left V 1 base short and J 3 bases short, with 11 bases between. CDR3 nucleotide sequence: TGTGCCAGCAGTTTAGTGGGAAGCAGGACAGATACGCAGTATTTT. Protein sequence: CASSLVGSRTDTQYF.

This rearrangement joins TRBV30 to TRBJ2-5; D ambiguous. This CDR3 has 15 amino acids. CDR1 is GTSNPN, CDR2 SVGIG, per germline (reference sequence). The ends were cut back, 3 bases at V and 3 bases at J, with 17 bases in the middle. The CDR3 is CAWSVSTLYKETQYF. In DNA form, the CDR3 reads TGTGCCTGGAGCGTCTCCACCCTATACAAAGAGACCCAGTACTTC.

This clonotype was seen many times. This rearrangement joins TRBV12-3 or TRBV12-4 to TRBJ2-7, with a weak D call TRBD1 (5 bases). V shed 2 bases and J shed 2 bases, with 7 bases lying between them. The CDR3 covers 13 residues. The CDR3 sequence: CASSLQDTYEQYF. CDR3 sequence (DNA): TGTGCCAGCAGTTTACAGGACACCTACGAGCAGTACTTC.

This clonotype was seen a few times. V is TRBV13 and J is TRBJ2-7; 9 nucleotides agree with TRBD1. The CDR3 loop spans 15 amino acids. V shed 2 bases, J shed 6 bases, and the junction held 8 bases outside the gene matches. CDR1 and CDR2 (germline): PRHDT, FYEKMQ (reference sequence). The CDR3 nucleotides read TGTGCCAGCAGCTTAAGGACCGGGACAGGGACCGAGCAGTACTTC. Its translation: CASSLRTGTGTEQYF.

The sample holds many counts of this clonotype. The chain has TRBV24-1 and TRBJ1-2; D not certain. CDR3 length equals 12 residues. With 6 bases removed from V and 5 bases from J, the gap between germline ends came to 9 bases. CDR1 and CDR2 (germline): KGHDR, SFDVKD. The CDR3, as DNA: TGTGCCACCAGTAACGGGGTTTATGGCTACACCTTC. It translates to CATSNGVYGYTF.